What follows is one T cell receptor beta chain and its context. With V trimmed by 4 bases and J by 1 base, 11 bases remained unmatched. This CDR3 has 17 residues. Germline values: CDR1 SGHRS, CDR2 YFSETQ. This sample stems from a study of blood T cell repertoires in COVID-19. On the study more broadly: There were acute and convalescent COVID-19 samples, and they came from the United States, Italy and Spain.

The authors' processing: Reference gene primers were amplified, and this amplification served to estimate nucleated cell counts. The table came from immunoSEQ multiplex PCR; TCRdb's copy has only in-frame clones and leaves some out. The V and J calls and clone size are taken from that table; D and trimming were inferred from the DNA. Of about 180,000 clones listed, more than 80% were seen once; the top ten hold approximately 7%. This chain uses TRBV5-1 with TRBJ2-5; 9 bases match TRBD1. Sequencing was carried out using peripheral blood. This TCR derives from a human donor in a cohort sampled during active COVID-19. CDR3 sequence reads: CASSPPRTGDLQETQYF. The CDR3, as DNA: TGCGCCAGCAGCCCCCCTCGGACAGGGGACCTCCAAGAGACCCAGTACTTC. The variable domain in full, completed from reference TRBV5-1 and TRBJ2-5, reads KAGVTQTPRYLIKTRGQQVTLSCSPISGHRSVSWYQQTPGQGLQFLFEYFSETQRNKGNFPGRFSGRQFSNSRSEMNVSTLELGDSALYLCASSPPRTGDLQETQYFGPGTRLLVL.